The present T cell receptor (beta chain) was sequenced within a study of control samples from healthy donors and cancer patients. The repertoire was sequenced with immunoSEQ multiplex PCR; TCRdb's copy has only in-frame clones and lacks some. The table lists 130,000 or so clones, about 89% of them singletons, with roughly 40% in the top ten. The germline V gene encodes CDR1 GTSNPN and CDR2 SVGIG (reference sequence). Deletions cut 5 bases from V and 2 bases from J, with 12 bases between. This CDR3 region has 13 residues. The receptor was derived from a man aged 50 to 60 in good health. This chain uses TRBV30 with TRBJ1-2; D is unclear. What was sequenced was blood. In nucleotides, the CDR3 is TGTGCCTGGTTTCCGGGCCCAAACTATGGCTACACCTTC. Translating gives CAWFPGPNYGYTF.